The clone carrying this TCR beta chain was observed at least ten times. This CDR3 contains 13 residues. The V gene lost 6 bases and the J gene lost 0 bases, with 7 bases spanning the gap. The germline V gene encodes CDR1 MNHEY and CDR2 SVGEGT. TCRdb re-derived calls from the PCR reads in MiXCR, one entry per CDR3 protein. The sample contains around 40,000 distinct CDR3 sequences, over 15% of which appear only once. The data were obtained in a study of molecular identifiers for immune sequencing clone quantification. This TCR was recovered from a human donor in good health. Some libraries in this study had Jurkat cell RNA spiked in. Sequencing was carried out using naive CD8+ T cells from blood, with Jurkat cell RNA spiked in. Subset specified: FACS-sorted CD8+CD4-CCR7+CD45RA+ naive T cells. V gene TRBV6-2 or TRBV6-3 combines with J gene TRBJ2-3; unclear D gene. In nucleotides, the CDR3 is TGTGCCAGCAGCCACGGGAGCACAGATACGCAGTATTTT. This translates into CASSHGSTDTQYF.